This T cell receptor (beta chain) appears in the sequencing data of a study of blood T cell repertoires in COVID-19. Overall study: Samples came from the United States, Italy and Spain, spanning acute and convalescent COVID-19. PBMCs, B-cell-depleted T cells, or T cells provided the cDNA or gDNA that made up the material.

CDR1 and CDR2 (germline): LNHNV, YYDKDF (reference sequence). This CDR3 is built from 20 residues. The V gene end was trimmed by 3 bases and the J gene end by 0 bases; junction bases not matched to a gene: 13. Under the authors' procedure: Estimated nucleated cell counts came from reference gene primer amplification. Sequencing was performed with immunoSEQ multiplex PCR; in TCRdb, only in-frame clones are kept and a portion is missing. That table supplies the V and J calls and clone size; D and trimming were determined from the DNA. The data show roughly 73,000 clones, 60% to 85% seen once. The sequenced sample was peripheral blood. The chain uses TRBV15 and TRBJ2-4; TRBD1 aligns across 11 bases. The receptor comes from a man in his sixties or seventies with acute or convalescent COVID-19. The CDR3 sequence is CATSRGGGPGQGVAKNIQYF. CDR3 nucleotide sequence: TGTGCCACCAGCAGGGGGGGCGGCCCGGGACAGGGGGTAGCCAAAAACATTCAGTACTTC.